Listed below are T cell receptor beta chains from one sample, sequenced in a study of T cells in Graves' hyperthyroidism and ophthalmopathy. Each CDR3 protein is one row after TCRdb ran MiXCR on the multiplex PCR reads. The sample contains about 300,000 distinct CDR3 sequences, around a fifth of which appear only once. Sequencing was done on a sample of blood. Every receptor here comes from a man aged 50 or older with Graves' ophthalmopathy. CDR3s include the opening cysteine and the closing phenylalanine or tryptophan. The order of the fields is CDR3 protein, CDR3 DNA, clone size, V gene, J gene, D gene. The D gene is left open where the match is weak. Expanded clones get a size class; other rows say once, few or many, or leave the size out.

CDR3aa: CASSPRSVQGTEAFF
CDR3nt: TGTGCCAGCTCACCACGCTCTGTGCAGGGCACTGAAGCTTTCTTT
abundance: many
v_gene: TRBV18
j_gene: TRBJ1-1
d_gene: -

CDR3aa: CASSFGQTTGELFF
CDR3nt: TGTGCCAGCAGCTTTGGACAGACCACCGGGGAGCTGTTTTTT
abundance: few
v_gene: TRBV11-3
j_gene: TRBJ2-2
d_gene: -

CDR3aa: CASSFAGENTEAFF
CDR3nt: TGTGCCAGCAGTTTTGCAGGGGAGAACACTGAAGCTTTCTTT
abundance: many
v_gene: TRBV12-3/TRBV12-4
j_gene: TRBJ1-1
d_gene: -

CDR3aa: CASSAQVGGSYEQYF
CDR3nt: TGTGCCAGCAGCGCTCAGGTGGGGGGATCCTACGAGCAGTACTTC
abundance: many
v_gene: TRBV9
j_gene: TRBJ2-7
d_gene: -

CDR3aa: CASAITGTDTQYF
CDR3nt: TGTGCCAGCGCCATCACCGGCACAGATACGCAGTATTTT
abundance: -
v_gene: TRBV28
j_gene: TRBJ2-3
d_gene: -

CDR3aa: CASRVGGTATNEKLFF
CDR3nt: TGCGCCAGCAGAGTAGGGGGGACCGCAACTAATGAAAAACTGTTTTTT
abundance: -
v_gene: TRBV5-1
j_gene: TRBJ1-4
d_gene: -

CDR3aa: CASSLGTRTDTQYF
CDR3nt: TGTGCCAGCAGCTTGGGGACTCGCACAGATACGCAGTATTTT
abundance: few
v_gene: TRBV5-4
j_gene: TRBJ2-3
d_gene: -

CDR3aa: CASSPRDRGTDTQYF
CDR3nt: TGTGCCAGCTCACCCCGGGACAGGGGGACAGATACGCAGTATTTT
abundance: many
v_gene: TRBV18
j_gene: TRBJ2-3
d_gene: TRBD1

CDR3aa: CASSLQGRNEQYF
CDR3nt: TGCGCCAGCAGCTTGCAGGGTCGGAACGAGCAGTACTTC
abundance: many
v_gene: TRBV5-1
j_gene: TRBJ2-7
d_gene: -

CDR3aa: CASSMSGTEAYNSPLHF
CDR3nt: TGCGCCAGCAGCATGTCCGGGACAGAAGCTTATAATTCACCCCTCCACTTT
abundance: once
v_gene: TRBV5-1
j_gene: TRBJ1-6
d_gene: TRBD1